The entry below describes one T cell receptor (beta chain). The TCR beta CDR3 region was amplified from genomic DNA, with two rounds of multiplex PCR being used for the amplification. The use of primers specific to each TRBV and TRBJ gene characterized first-round PCR. From the multiplex PCR reads, TCRdb called clonotypes with MiXCR, one entry per CDR3 protein. The data show over 11,000 distinct CDR3 sequences, 55% to 60% seen once. These data come from a study of prognosis after radiotherapy for stage I lung cancer. This receptor was obtained from a donor of 50 years or more with non-small cell lung cancer. Source: PBMCs, taken before or after stereotactic body radiation therapy (not recorded which).

The DNA of the CDR3 is TGTGCCATCAGTGAGCAAACAGTTCTCTATGGCTACACCTTC. Amino acid sequence: CAISEQTVLYGYTF. V and J are TRBV10-3 and TRBJ1-2; D call uncertain. Germline CDR1 and CDR2: ENHRY and SYGVKD. The CDR3 totals 14 residues. V was pared by 2 bases and J by 4 bases, with 11 bases between.